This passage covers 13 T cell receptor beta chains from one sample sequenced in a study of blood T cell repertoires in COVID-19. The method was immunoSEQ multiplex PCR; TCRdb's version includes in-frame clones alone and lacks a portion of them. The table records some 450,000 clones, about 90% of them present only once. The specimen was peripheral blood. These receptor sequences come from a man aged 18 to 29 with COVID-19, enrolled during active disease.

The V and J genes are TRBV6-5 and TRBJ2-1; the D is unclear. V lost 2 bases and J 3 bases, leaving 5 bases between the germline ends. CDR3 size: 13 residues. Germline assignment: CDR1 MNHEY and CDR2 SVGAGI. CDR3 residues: CASSYAGYNEQFF. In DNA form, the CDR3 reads TGTGCCAGCAGTTACGCAGGCTACAATGAGCAGTTCTTC.

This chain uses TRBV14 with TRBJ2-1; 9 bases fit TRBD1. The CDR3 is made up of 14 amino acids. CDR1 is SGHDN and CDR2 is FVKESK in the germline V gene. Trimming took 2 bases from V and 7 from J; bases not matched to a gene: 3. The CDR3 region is CASSQLDRGNEQFF. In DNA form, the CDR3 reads TGTGCCAGCAGCCAACTGGACAGGGGTAATGAGCAGTTCTTC.

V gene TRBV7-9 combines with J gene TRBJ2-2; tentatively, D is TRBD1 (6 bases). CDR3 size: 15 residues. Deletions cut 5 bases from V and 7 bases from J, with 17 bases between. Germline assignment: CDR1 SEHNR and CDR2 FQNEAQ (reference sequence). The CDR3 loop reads CASSLTGPMGGELFF. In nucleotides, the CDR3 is TGTGCCAGCAGCCTTACAGGGCCTATGGGCGGGGAGCTGTTTTTT.

CDR3 coding DNA: TGTGCCAGTAGTATAACTAGCTACTCCACAGATACGCAGTATTTT. This encodes CASSITSYSTDTQYF. The chain couples TRBV19 to TRBJ2-3; TRBD2 might be the D (6 bases). V was clipped by 2 bases and J by 2 bases, with 11 bases between them. The CDR3 runs 15 residues. Germline lookup yields CDR1 LNHDA and CDR2 SQIVND (reference sequence).

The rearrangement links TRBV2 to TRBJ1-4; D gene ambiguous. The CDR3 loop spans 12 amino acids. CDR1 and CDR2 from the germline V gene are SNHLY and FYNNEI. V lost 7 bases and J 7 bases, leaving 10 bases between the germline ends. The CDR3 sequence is CASMAGSEKLFF. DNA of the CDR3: TGTGCCAGCATGGCGGGGTCTGAAAAACTGTTTTTT.

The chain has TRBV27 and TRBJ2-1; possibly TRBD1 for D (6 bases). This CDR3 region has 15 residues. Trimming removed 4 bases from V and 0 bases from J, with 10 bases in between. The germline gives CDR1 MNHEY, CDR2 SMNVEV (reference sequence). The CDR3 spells CASSSTGSSYNEQFF. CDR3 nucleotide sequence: TGTGCCAGCAGTTCAACAGGGAGCTCCTACAATGAGCAGTTCTTC.

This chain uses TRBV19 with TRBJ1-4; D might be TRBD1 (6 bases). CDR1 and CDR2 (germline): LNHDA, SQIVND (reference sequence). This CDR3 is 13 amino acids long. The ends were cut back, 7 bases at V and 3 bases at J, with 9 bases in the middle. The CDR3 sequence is CASNDRSNEKLFF. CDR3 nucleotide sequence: TGTGCCAGTAACGACAGGTCTAATGAAAAACTGTTTTTT.

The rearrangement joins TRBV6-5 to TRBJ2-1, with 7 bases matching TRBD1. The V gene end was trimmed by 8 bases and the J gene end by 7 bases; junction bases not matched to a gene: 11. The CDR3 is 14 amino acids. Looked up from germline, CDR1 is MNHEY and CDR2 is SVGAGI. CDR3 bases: TGTGCCAGCGTCCGAGGGGGCCGTGAGAATGAGCAGTTCTTC. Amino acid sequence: CASVRGGRENEQFF.

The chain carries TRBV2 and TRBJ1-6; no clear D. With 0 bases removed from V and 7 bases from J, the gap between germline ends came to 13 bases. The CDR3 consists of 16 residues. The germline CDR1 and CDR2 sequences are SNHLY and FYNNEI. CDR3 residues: CASSEARARVNSPLHF. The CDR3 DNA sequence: TGTGCCAGCAGTGAAGCGCGGGCGAGGGTCAATTCACCCCTCCACTTT. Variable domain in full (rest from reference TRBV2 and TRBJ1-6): EPEVTQTPSHQVTQMGQEVILRCVPISNHLYFYWYRQILGQKVEFLVSFYNNEISEKSEIFDDQFSVERPDGSNFTLKIRSTKLEDSAMYFCASSEARARVNSPLHFGNGTRLTVT.

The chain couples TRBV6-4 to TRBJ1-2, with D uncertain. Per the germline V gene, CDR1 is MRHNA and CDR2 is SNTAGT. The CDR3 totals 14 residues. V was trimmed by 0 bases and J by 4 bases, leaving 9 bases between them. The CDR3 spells CASSDSSHLYGYTF. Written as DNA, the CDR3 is TGTGCCAGCAGTGACTCGAGTCACCTCTATGGCTACACCTTC.

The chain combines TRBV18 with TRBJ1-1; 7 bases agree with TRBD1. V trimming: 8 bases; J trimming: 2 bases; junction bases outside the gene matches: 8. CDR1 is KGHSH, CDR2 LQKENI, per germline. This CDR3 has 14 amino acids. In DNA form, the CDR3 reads TGTGCCAGCAACCCTACAGGGGCAAACACTGAAGCTTTCTTT. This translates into CASNPTGANTEAFF. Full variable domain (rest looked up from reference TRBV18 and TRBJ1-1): NAGVMQNPRHLVRRRGQEARLRCSPMKGHSHVYWYRQLPEEGLKFMVYLQKENIIDESGMPKERFSAEFPKEGPSILRIQQVVRGDSAAYFCASNPTGANTEAFFGQGTRLTVV.

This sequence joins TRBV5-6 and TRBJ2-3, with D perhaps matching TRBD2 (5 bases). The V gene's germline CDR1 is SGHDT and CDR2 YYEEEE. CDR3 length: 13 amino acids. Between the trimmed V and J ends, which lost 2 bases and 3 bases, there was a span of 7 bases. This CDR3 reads CASSFPGTDTQYF. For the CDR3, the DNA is TGTGCCAGCAGCTTTCCGGGGACAGATACGCAGTATTTT. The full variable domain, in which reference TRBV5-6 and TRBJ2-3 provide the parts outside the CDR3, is DAGVTQSPTHLIKTRGQQVTLRCSPKSGHDTVSWYQQALGQGPQFIFQYYEEEERQRGNFPDRFSGHQFPNYSSELNVNALLLGDSALYLCASSFPGTDTQYFGPGTRLTVL.

CDR3: CASSQAGQLNYGYTF. CDR3 coding DNA: TGTGCCAGCAGCCAAGCGGGACAGCTAAACTATGGCTACACCTTC. The chain carries TRBV4-2 and TRBJ1-2, with 7 bases lining up with TRBD1. The CDR3 length is 15 residues. Germline V lookup: CDR1 LGHNA, CDR2 YNFKEQ. V dropped 1 base and J dropped 2; count of bases not matched to a gene: 4.